These 27 T cell receptor beta chains were all obtained from the same sample, sequenced in a study of shared clonotypes between healthy human individuals. Measured with immunoSEQ multiplex PCR; TCRdb has only the in-frame clones, and not every one. The table lists 2 million to 2.5 million clones, 92% of them singletons. Specimen: naive CD4+ T cells from PBMCs. Described subset: CD45RA+ positively selected. All receptors come from a man aged 18-30 years in good health. Some clones in this sample may be carry-over from other donors' samples.

The CDR3 loop reads CASSPTENNEKLFF. DNA for the CDR3: TGTGCCAGCTCACCGACAGAGAATAATGAAAAACTGTTTTTT. This sequence joins TRBV18 and TRBJ1-4; maybe TRBD1 (5 bases). From germline, CDR1 is KGHSH and CDR2 LQKENI. V gave up 3 bases and J gave up 4 bases, with 9 bases separating them. The CDR3 covers 14 residues.

V usage is TRBV27 and J usage is TRBJ1-6; the match to TRBD1 covers 8 bases. The germline gives CDR1 MNHEY, CDR2 SMNVEV (reference sequence). The CDR3 contains 14 residues. V dropped 5 bases and J dropped 6; count of bases not matched to a gene: 3. CDR3 DNA sequence: TGTGCCAGCAGTCCGGACAGGGCTAATTCACCCCTCCACTTT. Amino acid sequence: CASSPDRANSPLHF.

The sample holds one count of this clone. This chain links TRBV28 with TRBJ1-3, with D perhaps matching TRBD1 (5 bases). This CDR3 region has 14 residues. The germline V gene encodes CDR1 MDHEN and CDR2 SYDVKM. Trimming shortened V by 4 bases and J by 8 bases, and 15 bases separated the two germline ends. The CDR3 DNA sequence: TGTGCCAGCAGTTCCCCAGGGTTCGGTGACACCATATATTTT. Translation: CASSSPGFGDTIYF.

This clone showed up just a few times. This chain connects TRBV6-5 to TRBJ1-1; D is uncertain. V lost 7 bases, J lost 1 base, and 10 bases lay in between. The CDR3 consists of 13 residues. The germline gives CDR1 MNHEY, CDR2 SVGAGI. This CDR3 reads CASMARRNTEAFF. CDR3 DNA sequence: TGTGCCAGCATGGCGAGGAGGAACACTGAAGCTTTCTTT.

As DNA, the CDR3 is TGTGCCAGCAGCTTGTGGGCGCAGGGCAAAAGGGGAGACGAAAAACTGTTTTTT. Translated, it gives CASSLWAQGKRGDEKLFF. The rearrangement links TRBV11-2 to TRBJ1-4; D possibly corresponds to TRBD1 (5 bases). V was trimmed by 3 bases and J by 8 bases, leaving 25 bases between them. The CDR3 loop spans 18 amino acids. Germline V gives CDR1 SGHAT, CDR2 FQNNGV.

The chain is built from TRBV29-1 and TRBJ2-7; D may correspond to TRBD1 or TRBD2 (5 bases each). In germline, CDR1 is SQVTM, CDR2 ANQGSEA. V was cut by 1 base and J by 2 bases, with 12 bases left in between. This CDR3 comprises 14 residues. The CDR3 sequence is CSVEVGGLPYEQYF. The CDR3 bases are TGCAGCGTTGAAGTTGGGGGTTTACCCTACGAGCAGTACTTC.

The V call is TRBV9, the J call TRBJ2-3; D may be TRBD1 (6 bases). This CDR3 has 16 residues. The V gene's germline CDR1 is SGDLS and CDR2 YYNGEE. V lost 0 bases, J lost 6 bases, and 17 bases lay in between. CDR3 nucleotide sequence: TGTGCCAGCAGCGTAGAGCAGGGGCGGGTGGAGGATACGCAGTATTTT. It translates to CASSVEQGRVEDTQYF.

The chain is built from TRBV25-1 and TRBJ2-1, with D unresolved. CDR1 MGHDK and CDR2 SYGVNS come from the germline V gene. The germline V and J ends were trimmed by 1 base and 7 bases, with 2 bases remaining between them. The CDR3 length is 11 residues. In nucleotides, the CDR3 is TGTGCCAGCAGTGAATTAAATGAGCAGTTCTTC. This sequence encodes CASSELNEQFF.

This chain connects TRBV9 to TRBJ2-5; no clear D gene. CDR1 is SGDLS and CDR2 is YYNGEE in the germline V gene. The CDR3 has 15 residues. Between the trimmed V and J ends, which lost 3 bases and 4 bases, there was a span of 16 bases. DNA for the CDR3: TGTGCCAGCAGCGCACGACCGTCATCTCTAGAGACCCAGTACTTC. This codes for CASSARPSSLETQYF.

The J gene is TRBJ1-5, the V gene TRBV30; a weak D match, TRBD1 (6 bases). This CDR3 has 13 residues. V gave up 2 bases and J gave up 7 bases, with 12 bases separating them. CDR1 GTSNPN and CDR2 SVGIG come from the germline V gene (reference sequence). The CDR3 is CAWSPGTQQPQHF. DNA for the CDR3: TGTGCCTGGAGTCCTGGGACACAGCAGCCCCAGCATTTT.

This sequence joins TRBV10-1 and TRBJ2-2; TRBD2 agrees at 7 bases. The V segment lost 6 bases and the J segment 7 bases; nucleotides outside the gene matches: 11. Germline CDR1 is WNHNN and CDR2 is SYGVQD (reference sequence). The length of the CDR3 is 15 residues. CDR3 DNA sequence: TGCGCCAGCAGCCCCCTGGGGGACTATTGCGGGGAGCTGTTTTTT. Translating gives CASSPLGDYCGELFF.

Comments on this clone: Other DNA sequences in this sample translate to the same CDR3. This sequence joins TRBV6-1 and TRBJ1-5; D is unresolved. V was shortened by 4 bases and J by 4 bases, with 2 bases between the two germline ends. This CDR3 region has 11 residues. CDR1 MNHNS and CDR2 SASEGT come from the germline V gene. CDR3 loop: CASSVNQPQHF. CDR3 sequence (DNA): TGTGCCAGCAGTGTGAATCAGCCCCAGCATTTT.

The chain carries TRBV28 and TRBJ1-1, with D unresolved. CDR1 is MDHEN, CDR2 SYDVKM, per germline. The CDR3 consists of 14 residues. With 3 bases removed from V and 1 base from J, the gap between germline ends came to 9 bases. The CDR3 spells CASSFGLRNTEAFF. In DNA form, the CDR3 reads TGTGCCAGCAGTTTCGGACTCCGGAACACTGAAGCTTTCTTT.

CDR3 DNA sequence: TGCAGCGCTCCGGGTGTTATTCAGTACTTC. This gives the protein CSAPGVIQYF. The V call is TRBV20-1, the J call TRBJ2-4; no clear D gene. CDR1 is DFQATT and CDR2 is SNEGSKA in the germline V gene (reference sequence). This CDR3 is built from 10 residues.

The chain joins TRBV7-3 to TRBJ1-1; 9 nucleotides align to TRBD1. Trimming removed 2 bases from V and 10 bases from J; junction bases left unmatched: 14. CDR1 and CDR2 from the germline V gene are SGHTA and FQGTGA. The CDR3 extends over 16 amino acids. Here the CDR3 DNA reads TGTGCCAGCAGCTTAGGGCCGTTGTGGGGACAGGGTGTAGCTTTCTTT. Amino acids: CASSLGPLWGQGVAFF.

This chain uses TRBV6-6 with TRBJ2-2, with a tentative D call TRBD2 (7 bases). The CDR3 consists of 16 residues. The germline CDR1 and CDR2 sequences are MNHNY and SVGAGI (reference sequence). Trimming took off 4 bases at V and 5 bases at J, with 17 bases between the two ends. The CDR3 region is CASSSPMGGLTGELFF. In nucleotides, the CDR3 is TGTGCCAGCAGTTCCCCCATGGGGGGGCTAACCGGGGAGCTGTTTTTT.

The rearrangement uses TRBV5-1 and TRBJ2-5; D tentatively reads TRBD1 or TRBD2 (5 bases each). CDR3 length equals 16 residues. Germline V gene data show CDR1 as SGHRS and CDR2 as YFSETQ. Trimming pared 0 bases from V and 0 bases from J, leaving 12 bases between. The CDR3 coding sequence is TGCGCCAGCAGCTTGGTTGGGGACCCCGACCAAGAGACCCAGTACTTC. Its protein is CASSLVGDPDQETQYF.

This chain uses TRBV11-2 with TRBJ1-1, with D possibly matching TRBD1 (6 bases). In germline, CDR1 is SGHAT, CDR2 FQNNGV. Trimming removed 5 bases at V and 0 bases at J, with 16 bases between. The CDR3 is made up of 16 amino acids. The CDR3 loop reads CASSARQESMNTEAFF. CDR3 nucleotides: TGTGCCAGCAGCGCCCGACAGGAATCCATGAACACTGAAGCTTTCTTT.

The rearrangement uses TRBV7-3 and TRBJ1-1; tentatively, D is TRBD1 (6 bases). Trimming shortened V by 2 bases and J by 8 bases, and 12 bases separated the two germline ends. The CDR3 has 13 residues. Germline V gives CDR1 SGHTA, CDR2 FQGTGA. The CDR3: CASSLGSGGEAFF. The CDR3 nucleotides read TGTGCCAGCAGCTTAGGCTCTGGGGGCGAAGCTTTCTTT.

Notes on this clone: The sample holds other DNA sequences that translate to the same CDR3. This chain connects TRBV7-9 to TRBJ2-7; perhaps TRBD2 as D (6 bases). Trimming shortened V by 3 bases and J by 1 base, and 10 bases separated the two germline ends. The CDR3 is 14 amino acids. Germline V lookup: CDR1 SEHNR, CDR2 FQNEAQ (reference sequence). The CDR3 here is CASSLLGGSYEQYF. The CDR3 DNA reads TGTGCCAGCAGCTTGCTGGGGGGTTCCTACGAGCAGTACTTC.

J is TRBJ2-7 and V is TRBV5-5; D is perhaps TRBD1 (6 bases). CDR3 length: 15 residues. Germline assignment: CDR1 SGHKS and CDR2 YYEKEE (reference sequence). Trimming stripped 2 bases from V and 3 bases from J, with 15 bases between. Here the CDR3 reads CASSFGLRGFYEQYF. CDR3 in DNA: TGTGCCAGCAGCTTTGGTCTCAGGGGCTTCTACGAGCAGTACTTC.

In regard to this clone: This sample also contains other DNA sequences that code for the same CDR3. The chain combines TRBV18 with TRBJ1-2; D gene ambiguous. The CDR3 totals 12 residues. CDR1 and CDR2 from the germline V gene are KGHSH and LQKENI. V lost 2 bases and J lost 3, with 4 bases in between. The CDR3 coding sequence is TGTGCCAGCTCACCAGAGGACTATGGCTACACCTTC. This codes for CASSPEDYGYTF.

On this clone itself: Compared with germline, one end of the junction differs, possibly owing to a read error. CDR3 in amino acids: CASSQDGQAGRPQHF. The CDR3 nucleotides read TGCGCCAGCAGTCAAGATGGGCAGGCCGGGAGGCCCCAGCATTTT. The chain uses TRBV4-1 and TRBJ1-5; no clear D gene. The CDR3 spans 15 residues. Germline V gives CDR1 MGHRA, CDR2 YSYEKL.

The gene calls are TRBV10-3 and TRBJ1-2; D is ambiguous. Germline V gene data show CDR1 as ENHRY and CDR2 as SYGVKD. This CDR3 contains 14 residues. V lost 0 bases and J lost 2, with 7 bases in between. In DNA form, the CDR3 reads TGTGCCATCAGTGAGTCTAATGTGAACTATGGCTACACCTTC. Amino acids: CAISESNVNYGYTF.

The rearrangement uses TRBV7-8 and TRBJ2-7; maybe TRBD1 (5 bases). V shed 5 bases and J shed 3 bases, with 8 bases lying between them. The germline V gene has CDR1 SGHVS and CDR2 FQNEAQ. The CDR3 covers 12 residues. CDR3 amino acids: CASSQGRYEQYF. For the CDR3, the DNA is TGTGCCAGCAGCCAGGGCCGCTACGAGCAGTACTTC.

The rearrangement joins TRBV28 to TRBJ2-3, with a tentative D call TRBD1 (5 bases). V dropped 5 bases and J dropped 4 bases, with 16 bases sitting between them. Germline V CDR1 and CDR2: MDHEN, SYDVKM. The CDR3 loop spans 15 amino acids. As DNA, the CDR3 is TGTGCCAGCAGTAGCCTTACAGGATCTGCAGATACGCAGTATTTT. Translating it yields CASSSLTGSADTQYF.

This clone has a single count. V and J are TRBV9 and TRBJ1-2; D might be TRBD1 (6 bases). The CDR3 spans 12 residues. Looked up from germline, CDR1 is SGDLS and CDR2 is YYNGEE. The germline V and J ends were trimmed by 0 bases and 7 bases, with 7 bases remaining between them. CDR3 region: CASSVEGGGYTF. DNA of the CDR3: TGTGCCAGCAGCGTAGAAGGGGGTGGCTACACCTTC.